The entry below gives a single T cell receptor beta chain sequence along with its context. This specimen comes from a study of blood T cell repertoires in COVID-19. The CDR3 runs 13 residues. J gave up 11 bases and V 5 bases, and 7 bases lay outside the gene matches. Germline V gives CDR1 MDHEN, CDR2 SYDVKM. Profiled with immunoSEQ multiplex PCR; TCRdb holds only in-frame clones, not every one. The table lists roughly 200,000 clones, approximately 90% of them singletons, with less than 1.5% in the top ten. Participants were aged roughly 18 to 89 years from about two dozen US areas. The sample taken for sequencing was PBMCs or T cells enriched from blood (not recorded which). The clonotype comes from a man in his thirties or forties who had recovered from COVID-19. The chain joins TRBV28 to TRBJ1-5; TRBD1 aligns across 9 bases. The CDR3 reads CASSVQGARTQHF. The CDR3 DNA sequence: TGTGCCAGCAGTGTACAGGGGGCCAGGACCCAGCATTTT.